These T cell receptor beta chains were read from a single sample in a study of blood T cell repertoires in COVID-19. The data were produced by immunoSEQ multiplex PCR, yet TCRdb's version contains in-frame clones alone and is incomplete. The sample yields tens of thousands of clones, 75% to 90% seen once. The specimen sequenced was peripheral blood. Receptor source: a man between 50 and 59 years old with acute or convalescent COVID-19. Both conserved end residues are part of each CDR3. The D gene is left open where the match is weak. For some rows the clone size is stated as once, few or many, or as a class when expanded; others skip it.

d_call j_call clone_size v_call cdr3_nt cdr3_aa
- TRBJ2-7 - TRBV19 TGTGCCAGTAGTATAAACTCAGGGTCCTACGAGCAGTACTTC CASSINSGSYEQYF
- TRBJ1-3 - TRBV7-9 TGTGCCAGCAGCTCCGAGGGCAGTCCCATATATTTT CASSSEGSPIYF
- TRBJ1-4 - TRBV5-1 TGCGCCAGCAGTCAGACCGGGGGTTCTGAAAAACTGTTTTTT CASSQTGGSEKLFF
TRBD2 TRBJ2-2 - TRBV18 TGTGCCAGCTCACCACCCAGCGGGGCCGGGGAGCTGTTTTTT CASSPPSGAGELFF
TRBD1 TRBJ1-2 once TRBV29-1 TGCAGCGTTGAAGATGGGTGGACAGGGGATAAGGGCTACACCTTC CSVEDGWTGDKGYTF
TRBD1 TRBJ1-1 - TRBV7-8 TGTGCCAGCAGAAGACAGGGGACCCTGAACACTGAAGCTTTCTTT CASRRQGTLNTEAFF
TRBD1 TRBJ2-3 - TRBV28 TGTGCCAGCAGTCGACAGGGGGTTCTCTTCACAGATACGCAGTATTTT CASSRQGVLFTDTQYF
- TRBJ1-2 - TRBV7-2 TGTGCCAGCAGCTTAGAGGACCGAGCGGGGGCGATTAACTATGGCTACACCTTC CASSLEDRAGAINYGYTF
TRBD2 TRBJ2-2 - TRBV7-2 TGTGCCAGCAGCTTAATCGGCGGGAGGGCCGGCGGGGAGCTGTTTTTT CASSLIGGRAGGELFF
- TRBJ2-5 - TRBV9 TGTGCCAGCAGCCGGCTTGGGTCGGAGGGGACCCAGTACTTC CASSRLGSEGTQYF
TRBD1 TRBJ2-5 - TRBV24-1 TGTGCCACCAGTCCTGGCGGGACAGGGGGCCAAGAGACCCAGTACTTC CATSPGGTGGQETQYF
TRBD2 TRBJ2-2 - TRBV6-2/TRBV6-3 TGTGCCAGCAGTTATGCCAGCCAGGGACTAGCGGGACGCACCGGGGAGCTGTTTTTT CASSYASQGLAGRTGELFF
TRBD2 TRBJ2-3 - TRBV5-4 TGTGCCAGCAGCCCAGGGACTAGCGGGAGATCGACGCAGTATTTT CASSPGTSGRSTQYF
TRBD1 TRBJ1-1 few TRBV19 TGTGCCAGTAGTAGATGGACAGGTGTGAACACTGAAGCTTTCTTT CASSRWTGVNTEAFF
TRBD1 TRBJ2-1 few TRBV28 TGTGCCAGCAGCCGACGCCCGACAGGGTACAATGAGCAGTTCTTC CASSRRPTGYNEQFF
TRBD2 TRBJ2-5 - TRBV7-3 TGTGCCAGCAGCTCCATAACCGGCGGGAGGGAGACCCAGTACTTC CASSSITGGRETQYF
- TRBJ2-7 - TRBV28 TGTGCCAGCAGTTTTGCGGGACAGCGATCCTACGAGCAGTACTTC CASSFAGQRSYEQYF
TRBD2 TRBJ2-3 - TRBV23-1 TGCGCCAGCAGTCTTGTAGCGGGAAGGGAAGATACGCAGTATTTT CASSLVAGREDTQYF
- TRBJ1-4 - TRBV9 TGTGCCAGCAGCCCCCGGGCGGGGGCTGAAAAACTGTTTTTT CASSPRAGAEKLFF
- TRBJ2-4 - TRBV20-1 TGCAGTGCTAGGTGGTCGGACATTCAGTACTTC CSARWSDIQYF
- TRBJ1-1 - TRBV7-2 TGTGCCAGCAGACAACCGACAGGTACCGGAGCTTTCTTT CASRQPTGTGAFF
TRBD1 TRBJ1-1 - TRBV7-9 TGTGCCAGCAGCCCTGAAACGACAGGGTGGGGCCCCCGGGCTCCTTTCTTT CASSPETTGWGPRAPFF
TRBD1 TRBJ1-2 - TRBV10-3 TGTGCCATCAGGGCGGGACAGGGGGTGTGGTATGGCTACACCTTC CAIRAGQGVWYGYTF
TRBD1 TRBJ1-2 - TRBV19 TGTGCCAGTAGTACCCCCCGGACAGGGAACTATGGCTACACCTTC CASSTPRTGNYGYTF
TRBD2 TRBJ2-1 - TRBV24-1 TGTGCCACCAGTGATACACCCTTCACAGGGACTAGCGGGAAATACGAGCAGTTCTTC CATSDTPFTGTSGKYEQFF
TRBD2 TRBJ2-7 - TRBV2 TGTGCCAGCTCTAGGACAAGTGGGGCGGGAGGGCGCGAGCAGTACTTC CASSRTSGAGGREQYF
- TRBJ1-4 - TRBV4-2 TGTGCCAGCAGCCAAGATCGGGGGGGAGGTGAAAAACTGTTTTTT CASSQDRGGGEKLFF
TRBD2 TRBJ2-1 few TRBV7-9 TGTGCCAGCAGCTTAGAGGGGGGGACTAGCGGGAGGATGTTCTTC CASSLEGGTSGRMFF
TRBD1 TRBJ1-1 once TRBV29-1 TGCAGCGCCGGACAGGTGAACACTGAAGCTTTCTTT CSAGQVNTEAFF
TRBD1 TRBJ1-4 - TRBV3-1/TRBV3-2 TGTGCCAGCGGCAAGACAGGGTCGGGAGAAAAACTGTTTTTT CASGKTGSGEKLFF
TRBD1 TRBJ1-1 - TRBV29-1 TGCAGCGTACTGAGTAACCTCGGGACAGGCTTGAACACTGAAGCTTTCTTT CSVLSNLGTGLNTEAFF
TRBD1 TRBJ1-4 - TRBV19 TGTGCCAGTAGAAAGGACAGGTCTGTGCCTAATGAAAAACTGTTTTTT CASRKDRSVPNEKLFF
- TRBJ2-7 - TRBV9 TGTGCCCTCCCATGGGCAGGGGATATCGAGCAGTACTTC CALPWAGDIEQYF
- TRBJ1-3 - TRBV12-3/TRBV12-4 TGTGCCAGCAGCCGAACAGTTGGAAACACCATATATTTT CASSRTVGNTIYF
- TRBJ1-3 - TRBV7-3 TGTGCCAGCAGCCCCTCTCACTCGGGAAACACCATATATTTT CASSPSHSGNTIYF
TRBD2 TRBJ2-7 - TRBV13 TGTGCCAGCAGCTCAACTAGCGGGACCTACGAGCAGTACTTC CASSSTSGTYEQYF
- TRBJ2-1 - TRBV28 TGTGCCAGCAGTTTACCAGGCGGGATAGGCTACAATGAGCAGTTCTTC CASSLPGGIGYNEQFF
TRBD1 TRBJ1-4 few TRBV15 TGTGCCACCAGCACCGGACAGGGGCGCGAAAAACTGTTTTTT CATSTGQGREKLFF
- TRBJ2-7 - TRBV27 TGTGCCAGCAGTTTAGAGGGCGAAGTAGCCTACGAGCAGTACTTC CASSLEGEVAYEQYF
- TRBJ2-1 - TRBV30 TGTGCCTGGAGTGGCGGGTCTTCCTACAATGAGCAGTTCTTC CAWSGGSSYNEQFF
TRBD2 TRBJ2-1 - TRBV10-3 TGTGCCATCAGTGTTGCCGGGAGGCACAATGAGCAGTTCTTC CAISVAGRHNEQFF
- TRBJ1-6 once TRBV7-2 TGTGCCAGCAGCACCGGGACACAGAGCTCCTATAATTCACCCCTCCACTTT CASSTGTQSSYNSPLHF